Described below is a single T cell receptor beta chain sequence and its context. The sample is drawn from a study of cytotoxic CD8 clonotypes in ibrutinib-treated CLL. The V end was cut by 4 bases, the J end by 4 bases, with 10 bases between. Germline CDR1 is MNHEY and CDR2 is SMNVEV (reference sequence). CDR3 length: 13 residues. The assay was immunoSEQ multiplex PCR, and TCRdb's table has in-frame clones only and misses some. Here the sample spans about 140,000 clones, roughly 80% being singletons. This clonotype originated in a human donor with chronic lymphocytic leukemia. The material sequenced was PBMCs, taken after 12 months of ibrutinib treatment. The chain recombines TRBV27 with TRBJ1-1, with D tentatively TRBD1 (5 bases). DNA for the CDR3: TGTGCCAGCAGTTGGCAGGGAGGCACTGAAGCTTTCTTT. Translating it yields CASSWQGGTEAFF.